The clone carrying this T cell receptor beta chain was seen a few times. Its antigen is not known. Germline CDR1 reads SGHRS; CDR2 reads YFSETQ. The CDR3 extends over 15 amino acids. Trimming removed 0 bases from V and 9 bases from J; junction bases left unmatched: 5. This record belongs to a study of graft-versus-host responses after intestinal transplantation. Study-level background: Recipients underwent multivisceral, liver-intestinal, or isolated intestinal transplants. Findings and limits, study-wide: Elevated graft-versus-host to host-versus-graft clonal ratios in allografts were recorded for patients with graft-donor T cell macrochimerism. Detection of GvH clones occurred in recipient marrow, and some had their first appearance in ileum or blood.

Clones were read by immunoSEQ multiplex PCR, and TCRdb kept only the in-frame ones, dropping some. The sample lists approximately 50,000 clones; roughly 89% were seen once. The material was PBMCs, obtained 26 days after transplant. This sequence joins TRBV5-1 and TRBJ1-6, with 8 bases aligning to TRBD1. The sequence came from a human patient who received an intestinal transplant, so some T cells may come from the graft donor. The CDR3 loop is CASSLDGTGVSPLHF. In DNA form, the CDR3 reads TGCGCCAGCAGCTTGGACGGGACAGGCGTTTCACCCCTCCACTTT.